In this sample, the clone carrying this TCR beta chain turned up once. Its antigen is not identified. This specimen comes from a study of T cell responses to AZD1222 COVID-19 vaccine. Study results and limitations: White British donors predominated, females outnumbered males, and clonal diversity was possibly underestimated. The repertoires were collected only after the peak T cell response. Two AZD1222 doses significantly raised spike-specific TCR breadth and depth over controls.

Germline-derived CDR1 and CDR2 are LGHDT and YNNKEL (reference sequence). The ends lost 0 bases at V and 1 base at J; junction bases unmatched: 1. The CDR3 consists of 15 residues. The assay was immunoSEQ multiplex PCR, and TCRdb's table has in-frame clones only and misses some. Among about 140,000 clones, 92% were seen once, and the ten largest hold less than 2.5%. The rearrangement uses TRBV3-1 (or the pseudogene TRBV3-2) and TRBJ2-5; 8 bases align to TRBD2. The receptor was derived from an adult in good health. Sequencing was performed on peripheral blood, taken on day 0 of AZD1222 vaccination. CDR3 sequence reads: CASSQDSGVQETQYF. The CDR3 DNA follows: TGTGCCAGCAGCCAAGATAGCGGGGTCCAAGAGACCCAGTACTTC.